A single sample is the source of the 14 T cell receptor beta chains below, sequenced in a study of blood T cell repertoires in COVID-19. This table comes from immunoSEQ multiplex PCR, and its TCRdb copy is limited to in-frame clones, with some not included. Found here are about 73,000 clones, more than 70% of them singletons; the top ten hold approximately 2.1%. Sequencing was carried out using peripheral blood. These receptors originate from a man between 65 and 85 years old with COVID-19, enrolled during active disease.

The chain employs TRBV7-2 and TRBJ2-7; TRBD2 matches 7 bases. The trim removed 7 bases at V and 4 bases at J, leaving 10 bases unmatched. Looked up from germline, CDR1 is SGHTA and CDR2 is FQGNSA. The CDR3 has 14 residues. DNA for the CDR3: TGTGCCAGCACCTTCAGGGAGGGGCAGTACGAGCAGTACTTC. As protein: CASTFREGQYEQYF. The full variable domain, with the rest looked up from reference TRBV7-2 and TRBJ2-7, is GAGVSQSPSNKVTEKGKDVELRCDPISGHTALYWYRQSLGQGLEFLIYFQGNSAPDKSGLPSDRFSAERTGGSVSTLTIQRTQQEDSAVYLCASTFREGQYEQYFGPGTRLTVT.

This clone showed up just a few times. This rearrangement joins TRBV27 to TRBJ1-1; tentative D call: TRBD1 (6 bases). The ends were cut back, 4 bases at V and 0 bases at J, with 15 bases in the middle. The CDR3 extends over 16 amino acids. Germline V CDR1 and CDR2: MNHEY, SMNVEV (reference sequence). CDR3 amino acids: CASSSRQGIMNTEAFF. The DNA for the CDR3 is TGTGCCAGCAGTTCAAGGCAGGGGATAATGAACACTGAAGCTTTCTTT.

This chain joins TRBV6-2 or TRBV6-3 and TRBJ1-1; possible D gene TRBD1, 5 bases. V was pared by 5 bases and J by 1 base, with 8 bases between. Germline CDR1 reads MNHEY; CDR2 reads SVGEGT. This CDR3 spans 13 amino acids. The CDR3 nucleotides are TGTGCCAGCAGTGCGCAGGGGAACACTGAAGCTTTCTTT. It translates to CASSAQGNTEAFF.

The V gene is TRBV7-2, the J gene TRBJ1-1, with no clear D. V gave up 5 bases and J gave up 8 bases, with 9 bases separating them. Germline assignment: CDR1 SGHTA and CDR2 FQGNSA. The CDR3 consists of 11 residues. The CDR3 here is CASSPRSEAFF. The CDR3 nucleotides read TGTGCCAGCAGCCCACGGTCAGAAGCTTTCTTT.

The chain is built from TRBV28 and TRBJ1-4; D is unclear. This CDR3 contains 14 residues. V gave up 3 bases and J gave up 5 bases, with 10 bases separating them. Per the germline V gene, CDR1 is MDHEN and CDR2 is SYDVKM. The CDR3 nucleotides are TGTGCCAGCAGTTTTAATTACGGGAATGAAAAACTGTTTTTT. Encoded protein: CASSFNYGNEKLFF.

The chain recombines TRBV28 with TRBJ1-2; D gene uncertain. The germline V gene encodes CDR1 MDHEN and CDR2 SYDVKM. Trimming left V 10 bases short and J 3 bases short, with 15 bases between. The CDR3 extends over 13 amino acids. The CDR3, as DNA: TGTGCCACCTTAAGAGGAGGATACTATGGCTACACCTTC. Translated: CATLRGGYYGYTF.

The chain has TRBV2 and TRBJ1-6, with a possible D match to TRBD1 (5 bases). This CDR3 has 13 amino acids. Germline CDR1 and CDR2: SNHLY and FYNNEI. V gave up 3 bases and J gave up 10 bases, with 10 bases separating them. The CDR3 loop is CASSDGGWSPLHF. For the CDR3, the DNA is TGTGCCAGCAGTGACGGGGGATGGTCACCCCTCCACTTT. The full variable domain, in which reference TRBV2 and TRBJ1-6 provide the parts outside the CDR3, is EPEVTQTPSHQVTQMGQEVILRCVPISNHLYFYWYRQILGQKVEFLVSFYNNEISEKSEIFDDQFSVERPDGSNFTLKIRSTKLEDSAMYFCASSDGGWSPLHFGNGTRLTVT.

This clone was detected a few times. This chain uses TRBV5-1 with TRBJ1-1; 10 bases align to TRBD1. Germline CDR1 SGHRS, CDR2 YFSETQ. Germline trimming cut 4 bases from V and 4 bases from J; bases unmatched to any gene: 7. The CDR3 loop spans 15 amino acids. CDR3 sequence: CASSPWTGGGTEAFF. Here the CDR3 DNA reads TGCGCCAGCAGCCCCTGGACAGGGGGAGGCACTGAAGCTTTCTTT.

This clone occurred once. This chain links TRBV4-2 with TRBJ2-7; D gene unclear. In germline, CDR1 is LGHNA, CDR2 YNFKEQ. The CDR3 has 14 amino acids. V was trimmed by 0 bases and J by 3 bases, leaving 9 bases between them. The CDR3 DNA follows: TGTGCCAGCAGCCAAGACCCGACTTACTACGAGCAGTACTTC. Translating it yields CASSQDPTYYEQYF.

The chain carries TRBV10-2 and TRBJ1-2; TRBD1 matches at 9 bases. This CDR3 spans 14 amino acids. V was pared by 8 bases and J by 7 bases, with 11 bases of the junction left unmatched. The germline CDR1 and CDR2 sequences are WSHSY and SAAADI. Written as DNA, the CDR3 is TGCGCCAGCGGGCCTCCGGGACAGGGAACTGGCTACACCTTC. This translates into CASGPPGQGTGYTF.

A few counts support this clone. The J gene is TRBJ1-2, the V gene TRBV10-3; 9 bases align to TRBD1. CDR1 and CDR2 from the germline V gene are ENHRY and SYGVKD. V trimming: 0 bases; J trimming: 8 bases; junction bases outside the gene matches: 16. CDR3 size: 18 residues. CDR3 in amino acids: CAISESTWGQGRTHGYTF. The CDR3 DNA follows: TGTGCCATCAGTGAGTCGACTTGGGGACAGGGACGAACCCACGGCTACACCTTC.

The chain carries TRBV19 and TRBJ2-1; possibly TRBD1 for D (6 bases). Germline CDR1 and CDR2: LNHDA and SQIVND (reference sequence). This CDR3 contains 15 residues. Trimming shortened V by 5 bases and J by 3 bases, and 14 bases separated the two germline ends. CDR3 DNA: TGTGCCAGTAGTTCAACAGGGTCTGGCTACAATGAGCAGTTCTTC. It translates to CASSSTGSGYNEQFF. The whole variable domain, filled in from reference TRBV19 and TRBJ2-1, reads DGGITQSPKYLFRKEGQNVTLSCEQNLNHDAMYWYRQDPGQGLRLIYYSQIVNDFQKGDIAEGYSVSREKKESFPLTVTSAQKNPTAFYLCASSSTGSGYNEQFFGPGTRLTVL.

This sequence joins TRBV4-1 and TRBJ1-3; D is ambiguous. The CDR3 extends over 19 amino acids. CDR1 MGHRA and CDR2 YSYEKL come from the germline V gene. Between the trimmed V and J ends, which lost 0 bases and 0 bases, there was a span of 18 bases. In DNA form, the CDR3 reads TGCGCCAGCAGCCAAGATCGAGGAGGGCCCGCTTTCTCTGGAAACACCATATATTTT. Translating it yields CASSQDRGGPAFSGNTIYF.

The chain links TRBV9 to TRBJ1-3; 9 bases agree with TRBD1. J gave up 0 bases and V 4 bases, and 8 bases lay outside the gene matches. The CDR3 consists of 17 residues. The germline CDR1 and CDR2 sequences are SGDLS and YYNGEE. In DNA form, the CDR3 reads TGTGCCAGCAGCACAACTGGGACAGGGATCTCTGGAAACACCATATATTTT. It encodes CASSTTGTGISGNTIYF.